The 12 T cell receptor beta chains below were found in one sample sequenced in a study of blood T cell repertoires in COVID-19. The data were produced by immunoSEQ multiplex PCR, yet TCRdb's version contains in-frame clones alone and is incomplete. The sample holds about 480,000 clones, 85% to 90% seen once. Sequenced sample: peripheral blood. These TCRs come from a woman aged 50 to 60 with COVID-19, enrolled during active disease.

This clone was seen more than once but under ten times. J is TRBJ1-1 and V is TRBV5-5; D gene unclear. Germline CDR1 is SGHKS and CDR2 is YYEKEE (reference sequence). V lost 1 base and J lost 0, with 4 bases in between. There are 13 residues in the CDR3. The CDR3 reads CASSLQMNTEAFF. The CDR3 DNA follows: TGTGCCAGCAGCTTGCAAATGAACACTGAAGCTTTCTTT.

The genes are TRBV19 and TRBJ1-1; 8 bases line up with TRBD1. Germline V gives CDR1 LNHDA, CDR2 SQIVND (reference sequence). J was trimmed by 4 bases and V by 5 bases; bases with no gene match: 9. CDR3 length: 15 residues. Here the CDR3 reads CASSSEGQGSTEAFF. The DNA of the CDR3 is TGTGCCAGTAGTTCAGAAGGACAGGGAAGCACTGAAGCTTTCTTT.

The gene calls are TRBV19 and TRBJ1-5; TRBD1 matches 7 bases. The CDR3 totals 14 residues. Trimming removed 7 bases from V and 5 bases from J; junction bases left unmatched: 8. The V gene's germline CDR1 is LNHDA and CDR2 SQIVND (reference sequence). The CDR3 region is CASTPRQGYQPQHF. The CDR3 bases are TGTGCCAGTACCCCACGACAGGGCTATCAGCCCCAGCATTTT.

CDR3 coding DNA: TGTGCCAGCAGCTTAAGCAGGGGAGGGTATGGCTACACCTTC. It is translated as CASSLSRGGYGYTF. The rearrangement joins TRBV5-4 to TRBJ1-2, with a possible D match to TRBD1 (6 bases). Germline V CDR1 and CDR2: SGHNT, YYREEE (reference sequence). The length of the CDR3 is 14 residues. Trimming pared 2 bases from V and 5 bases from J, leaving 13 bases between. Supplemented by reference TRBV5-4 and TRBJ1-2, the full variable domain reads ETGVTQSPTHLIKTRGQQVTLRCSSQSGHNTVSWYQQALGQGPQFIFQYYREEENGRGNFPPRFSGLQFPNYSSELNVNALELDDSALYLCASSLSRGGYGYTFGSGTRLTVV.

This CDR3 is CAWSSVGGSFEKLFF. The CDR3 nucleotides are TGTGCCTGGAGTTCGGTGGGGGGTTCTTTTGAAAAACTGTTTTTT. V and J are TRBV30 and TRBJ1-4; perhaps TRBD1 as D (5 bases). The CDR3 contains 15 residues. V shed 2 bases and J shed 7 bases, with 17 bases lying between them. Germline V gene data show CDR1 as GTSNPN and CDR2 as SVGIG (reference sequence).

The CDR3 is CASSRRLAGGADTQYF. The CDR3 nucleotides read TGTGCCAGCAGCCGCCGACTAGCGGGGGGGGCAGATACGCAGTATTTT. The chain employs TRBV27 and TRBJ2-3, with 14 bases lining up with TRBD2. The V gene's germline CDR1 is MNHEY and CDR2 SMNVEV (reference sequence). The CDR3 length is 16 residues. Unmatched junction bases numbered 6, after V lost 6 bases and J lost 4 bases.

This clone was found a few times. J is TRBJ1-2 and V is TRBV5-4; the D gene is possibly TRBD1 (6 bases). Trimming shortened V by 2 bases and J by 7 bases, and 12 bases separated the two germline ends. The CDR3 runs 13 residues. From germline, CDR1 is SGHNT and CDR2 YYREEE (reference sequence). The CDR3 loop is CASSLATGSGYTF. CDR3 nucleotides: TGTGCCAGCAGCTTAGCTACAGGGAGTGGCTACACCTTC.

This chain joins TRBV5-4 and TRBJ2-7; TRBD1 aligns across 10 bases. Trimming took 0 bases from V and 1 from J; bases not matched to a gene: 1. Per the germline V gene, CDR1 is SGHNT and CDR2 is YYREEE (reference sequence). The CDR3 is made up of 15 amino acids. The DNA of the CDR3 is TGTGCCAGCAGCTTGGGGGGACAGGGGTCCTACGAGCAGTACTTC. Its translation: CASSLGGQGSYEQYF. The complete variable domain, with remaining parts taken from reference TRBV5-4 and TRBJ2-7, reads ETGVTQSPTHLIKTRGQQVTLRCSSQSGHNTVSWYQQALGQGPQFIFQYYREEENGRGNFPPRFSGLQFPNYSSELNVNALELDDSALYLCASSLGGQGSYEQYFGPGTRLTVT.

This chain connects TRBV28 to TRBJ1-6, with TRBD1 matching over 7 bases. The V and J ends lost 5 bases and 12 bases, in that order; junction bases with no gene match: 13. Germline V lookup: CDR1 MDHEN, CDR2 SYDVKM. The CDR3 consists of 15 residues. CDR3 in amino acids: CASSPTGQEREPLHF. The CDR3, as DNA: TGTGCCAGCAGTCCGACAGGACAGGAGAGGGAACCCCTCCACTTT.

V and J are TRBV5-3 and TRBJ1-5, with a weak D call TRBD1 (5 bases). TRBV5-3 is an ORF; its function is uncertain. The CDR3 has 14 residues. Deletions cut 1 base from V and 2 bases from J, with 7 bases between. The CDR3, as DNA: TGTGCCAGAAGCTTGAGGGGATGCAATCAGCCCCAGCATTTT. Its protein is CARSLRGCNQPQHF.

This rearrangement joins TRBV12-3 or TRBV12-4 to TRBJ2-2, with D perhaps matching TRBD1 (5 bases). This CDR3 has 13 residues. V was cut by 6 bases and J by 1 base, with 6 bases left in between. In nucleotides, the CDR3 is TGTGCCAGCAGCACAGGGAACACCGGGGAGCTGTTTTTT. Protein product: CASSTGNTGELFF.

The rearrangement links TRBV4-1 to TRBJ1-5; possible D gene TRBD1, 6 bases. This CDR3 is 15 amino acids long. V dropped 5 bases and J dropped 4 bases, with 15 bases sitting between them. CDR1 is MGHRA and CDR2 is YSYEKL in the germline V gene. Here the CDR3 reads CASSSQDSQNQPQHF. The CDR3 DNA is TGCGCCAGCAGCTCCCAGGACAGCCAAAATCAGCCCCAGCATTTT.